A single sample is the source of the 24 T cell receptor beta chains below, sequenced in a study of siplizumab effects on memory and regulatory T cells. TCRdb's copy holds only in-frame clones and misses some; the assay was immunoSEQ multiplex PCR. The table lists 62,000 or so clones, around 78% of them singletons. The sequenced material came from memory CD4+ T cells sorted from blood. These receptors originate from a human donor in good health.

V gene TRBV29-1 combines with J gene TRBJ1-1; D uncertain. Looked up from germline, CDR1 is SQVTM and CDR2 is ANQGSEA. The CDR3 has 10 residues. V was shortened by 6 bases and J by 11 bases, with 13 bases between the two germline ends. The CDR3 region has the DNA TGCAGCGTGGCCCAAAGCGGTGCTTTCTTT. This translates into CSVAQSGAFF.

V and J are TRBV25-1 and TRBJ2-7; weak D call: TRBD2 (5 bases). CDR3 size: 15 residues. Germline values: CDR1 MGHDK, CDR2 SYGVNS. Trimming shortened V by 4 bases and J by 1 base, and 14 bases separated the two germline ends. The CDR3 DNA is TGTGCCAGCAGTGTCCCAGGAGGACGGTCCTACGAGCAGTACTTC. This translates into CASSVPGGRSYEQYF.

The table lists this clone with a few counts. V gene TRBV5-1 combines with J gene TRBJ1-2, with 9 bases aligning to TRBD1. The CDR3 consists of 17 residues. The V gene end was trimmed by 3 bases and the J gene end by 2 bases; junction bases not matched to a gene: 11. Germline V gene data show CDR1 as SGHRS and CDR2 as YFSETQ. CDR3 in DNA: TGCGCCAGCAGCTGGAACCCGGGACAGGGTGACAACTATGGCTACACCTTC. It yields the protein CASSWNPGQGDNYGYTF. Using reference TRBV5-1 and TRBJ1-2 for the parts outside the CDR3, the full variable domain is KAGVTQTPRYLIKTRGQQVTLSCSPISGHRSVSWYQQTPGQGLQFLFEYFSETQRNKGNFPGRFSGRQFSNSRSEMNVSTLELGDSALYLCASSWNPGQGDNYGYTFGSGTRLTVV.

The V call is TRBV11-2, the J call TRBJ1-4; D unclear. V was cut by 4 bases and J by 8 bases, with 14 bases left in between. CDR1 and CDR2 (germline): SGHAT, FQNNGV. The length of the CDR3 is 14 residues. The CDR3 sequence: CASSYGRGGEKLFF. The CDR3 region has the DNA TGTGCCAGCAGCTACGGTAGAGGAGGAGAAAAACTGTTTTTT.

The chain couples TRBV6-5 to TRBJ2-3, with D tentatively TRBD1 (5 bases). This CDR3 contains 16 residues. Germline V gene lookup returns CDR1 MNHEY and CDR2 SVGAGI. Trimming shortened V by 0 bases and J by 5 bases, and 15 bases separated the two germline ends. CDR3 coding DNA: TGTGCCAGCAGTTACTCTCAGGGTATAGTGGGAGATACGCAGTATTTT. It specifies CASSYSQGIVGDTQYF.

CDR3 sequence (DNA): TGCGCCAGCAGGCCCACTAGCCGGGAGACCCAGTACTTC. It codes for CASRPTSRETQYF. J is TRBJ2-5 and V is TRBV5-1, with D possibly matching TRBD2 (6 bases). The ends were cut back, 5 bases at V and 5 bases at J, with 13 bases in the middle. The CDR3 has 13 residues. Germline V CDR1 and CDR2: SGHRS, YFSETQ.

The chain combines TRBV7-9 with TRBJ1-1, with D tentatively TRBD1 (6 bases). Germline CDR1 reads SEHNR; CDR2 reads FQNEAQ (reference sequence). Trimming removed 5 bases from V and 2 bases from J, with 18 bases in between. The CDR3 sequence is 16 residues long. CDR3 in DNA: TGTGCCAGCAGCCGCGGGTCGGCGGGGGCAAACACTGAAGCTTTCTTT. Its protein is CASSRGSAGANTEAFF.

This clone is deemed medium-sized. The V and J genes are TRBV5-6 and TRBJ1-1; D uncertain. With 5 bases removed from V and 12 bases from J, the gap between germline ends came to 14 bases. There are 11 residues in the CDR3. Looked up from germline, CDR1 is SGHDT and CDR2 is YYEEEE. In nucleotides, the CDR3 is TGTGCCAGCAGTTTTGACCAGGAGTCTTTCTTT. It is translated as CASSFDQESFF.

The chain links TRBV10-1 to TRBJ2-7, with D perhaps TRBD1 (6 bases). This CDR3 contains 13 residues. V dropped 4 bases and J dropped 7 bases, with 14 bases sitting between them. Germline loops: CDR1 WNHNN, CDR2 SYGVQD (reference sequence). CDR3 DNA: TGCGCCAGCAGTGGTGTGACAGGCGGAGAGCAGTACTTC. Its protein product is CASSGVTGGEQYF.

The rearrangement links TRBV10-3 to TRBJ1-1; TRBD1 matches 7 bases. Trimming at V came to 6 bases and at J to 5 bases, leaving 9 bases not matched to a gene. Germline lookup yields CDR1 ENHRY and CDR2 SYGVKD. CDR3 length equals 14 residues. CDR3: CAISGDSLVTEAFF. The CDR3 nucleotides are TGTGCCATCAGCGGGGACAGCCTGGTAACTGAAGCTTTCTTT.

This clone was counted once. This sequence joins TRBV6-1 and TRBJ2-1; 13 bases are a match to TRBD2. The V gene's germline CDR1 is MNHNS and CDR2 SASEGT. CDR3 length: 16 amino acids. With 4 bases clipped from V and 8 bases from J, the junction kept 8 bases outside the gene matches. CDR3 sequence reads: CASSARPGTSGDEQFF. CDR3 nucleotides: TGTGCCAGCAGTGCCAGACCCGGGACTAGCGGGGATGAGCAGTTCTTC.

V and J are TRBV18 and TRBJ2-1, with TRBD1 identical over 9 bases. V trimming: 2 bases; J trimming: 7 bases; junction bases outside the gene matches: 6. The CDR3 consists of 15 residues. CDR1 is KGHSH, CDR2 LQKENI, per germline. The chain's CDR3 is CASSPTGQGGNEQFF. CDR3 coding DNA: TGTGCCAGCTCACCAACGGGACAGGGAGGGAATGAGCAGTTCTTC.

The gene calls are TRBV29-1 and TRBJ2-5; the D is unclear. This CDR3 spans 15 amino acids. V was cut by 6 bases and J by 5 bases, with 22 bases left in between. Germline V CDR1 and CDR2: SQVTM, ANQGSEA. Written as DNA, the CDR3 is TGCAGCGTCGCCCGGGCCGCTAGTTTAGTTGAGACCCAGTACTTC. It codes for CSVARAASLVETQYF.

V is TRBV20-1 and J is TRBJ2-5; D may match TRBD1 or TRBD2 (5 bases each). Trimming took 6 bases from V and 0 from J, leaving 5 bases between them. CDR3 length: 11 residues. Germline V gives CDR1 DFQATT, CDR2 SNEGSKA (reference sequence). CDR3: CSAGHQETQYF. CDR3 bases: TGCAGTGCGGGACACCAAGAGACCCAGTACTTC.

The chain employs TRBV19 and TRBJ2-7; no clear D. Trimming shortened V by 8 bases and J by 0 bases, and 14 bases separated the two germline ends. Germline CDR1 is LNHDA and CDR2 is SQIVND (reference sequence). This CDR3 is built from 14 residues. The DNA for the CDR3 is TGTGCCAGTTCGGAGCGAATCAACTCCTACGAGCAGTACTTC. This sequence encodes CASSERINSYEQYF.

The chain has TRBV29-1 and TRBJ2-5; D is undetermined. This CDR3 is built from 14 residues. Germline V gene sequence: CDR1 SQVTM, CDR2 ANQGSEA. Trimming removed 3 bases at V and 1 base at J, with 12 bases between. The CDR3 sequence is CSVDSGVSQETQYF. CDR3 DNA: TGCAGCGTTGACTCGGGCGTTTCCCAAGAGACCCAGTACTTC.

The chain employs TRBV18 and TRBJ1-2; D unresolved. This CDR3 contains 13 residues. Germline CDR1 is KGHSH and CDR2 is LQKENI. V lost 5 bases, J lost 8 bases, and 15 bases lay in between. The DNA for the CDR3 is TGTGCCAGCTCATCCGACGGTGCTCAGGGCTACACCTTC. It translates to CASSSDGAQGYTF.

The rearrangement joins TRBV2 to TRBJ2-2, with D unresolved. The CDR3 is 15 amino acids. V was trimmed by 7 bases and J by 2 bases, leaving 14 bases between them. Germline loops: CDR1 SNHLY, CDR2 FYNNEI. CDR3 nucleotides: TGTGCCAGCAAGTGGTCTACTACCAACACCGGGGAGCTGTTTTTT. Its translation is CASKWSTTNTGELFF.

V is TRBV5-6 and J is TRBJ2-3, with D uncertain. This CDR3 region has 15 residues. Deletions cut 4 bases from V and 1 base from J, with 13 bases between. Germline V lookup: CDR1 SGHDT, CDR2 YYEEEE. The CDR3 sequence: CASSVPGHGTDTQYF. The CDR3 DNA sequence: TGTGCCAGCAGCGTCCCGGGCCACGGCACAGATACGCAGTATTTT. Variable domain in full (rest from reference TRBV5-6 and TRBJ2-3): DAGVTQSPTHLIKTRGQQVTLRCSPKSGHDTVSWYQQALGQGPQFIFQYYEEEERQRGNFPDRFSGHQFPNYSSELNVNALLLGDSALYLCASSVPGHGTDTQYFGPGTRLTVL.

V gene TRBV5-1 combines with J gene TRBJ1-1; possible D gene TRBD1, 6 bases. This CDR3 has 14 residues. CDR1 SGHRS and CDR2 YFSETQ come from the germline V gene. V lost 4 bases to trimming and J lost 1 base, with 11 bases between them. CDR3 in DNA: TGCGCCAGCAGCGGAGACAGGCGGAACACTGAAGCTTTCTTT. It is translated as CASSGDRRNTEAFF.

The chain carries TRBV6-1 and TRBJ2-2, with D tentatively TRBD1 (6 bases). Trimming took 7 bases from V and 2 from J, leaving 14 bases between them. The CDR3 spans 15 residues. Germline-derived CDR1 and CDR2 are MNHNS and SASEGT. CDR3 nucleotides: TGTGCCAGCAAGGGCCGGACAGTTAACACCGGGGAGCTGTTTTTT. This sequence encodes CASKGRTVNTGELFF.

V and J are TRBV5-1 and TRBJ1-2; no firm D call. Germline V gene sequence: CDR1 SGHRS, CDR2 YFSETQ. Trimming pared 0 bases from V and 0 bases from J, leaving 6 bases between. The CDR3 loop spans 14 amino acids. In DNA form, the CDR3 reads TGCGCCAGCAGCTTGGACATATCTAACTATGGCTACACCTTC. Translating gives CASSLDISNYGYTF. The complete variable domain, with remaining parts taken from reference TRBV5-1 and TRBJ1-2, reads KAGVTQTPRYLIKTRGQQVTLSCSPISGHRSVSWYQQTPGQGLQFLFEYFSETQRNKGNFPGRFSGRQFSNSRSEMNVSTLELGDSALYLCASSLDISNYGYTFGSGTRLTVV.

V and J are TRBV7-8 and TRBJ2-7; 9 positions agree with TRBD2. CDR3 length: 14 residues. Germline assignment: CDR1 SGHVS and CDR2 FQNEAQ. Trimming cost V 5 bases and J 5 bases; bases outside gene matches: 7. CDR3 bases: TGTGCCAGCAGCCAAGCGGGAGGAGGACACGAGCAGTACTTC. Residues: CASSQAGGGHEQYF.

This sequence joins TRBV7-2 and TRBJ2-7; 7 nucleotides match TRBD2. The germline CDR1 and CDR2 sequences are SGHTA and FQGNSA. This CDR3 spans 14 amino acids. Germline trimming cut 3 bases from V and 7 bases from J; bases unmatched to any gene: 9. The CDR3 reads CASSLGLRSGEQYF. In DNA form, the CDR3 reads TGTGCCAGCAGCTTGGGACTAAGATCGGGTGAGCAGTACTTC.